These 2 T cell receptor beta chains were all obtained from the same sample, sequenced in a study of T-cell memory formation after mild COVID-19. TCRdb processed the 5' RACE reads anew with MiXCR; each CDR3 protein has one entry. The table lists about 390,000 distinct CDR3 sequences, roughly 15% of them singletons. The specimen sequenced was PBMCs or a T cell subset sorted from them (not recorded which). Source of these receptors: a man aged 18 to 29 who had mild COVID-19 (a few samples of this study predate the infection). Cell type and time point are not known.

This clonotype was seen a few times. This sequence joins TRBV2 and TRBJ1-5; weak D call: TRBD1 (5 bases). The V and J ends lost 2 bases and 2 bases respectively, with 16 bases between them. The CDR3 loop spans 17 amino acids. Germline assignment: CDR1 SNHLY and CDR2 FYNNEI. The CDR3 sequence is CASSEIWGGRGNQPQHF. Here the CDR3 DNA reads TGTGCCAGCAGTGAAATTTGGGGGGGTCGCGGCAATCAGCCCCAGCATTTT.

This clonotype was counted many times. The rearrangement links TRBV20-1 to TRBJ2-7; weak D call: TRBD1 (5 bases). Trimming pared 1 base from V and 0 bases from J, leaving 10 bases between. CDR3 length equals 14 residues. Germline values: CDR1 DFQATT, CDR2 SNEGSKA (reference sequence). CDR3 protein: CSARGGDSSYEQYV. DNA of the CDR3: TGCAGTGCTAGAGGTGGAGACAGCTCCTACGAGCAGTACGTC.